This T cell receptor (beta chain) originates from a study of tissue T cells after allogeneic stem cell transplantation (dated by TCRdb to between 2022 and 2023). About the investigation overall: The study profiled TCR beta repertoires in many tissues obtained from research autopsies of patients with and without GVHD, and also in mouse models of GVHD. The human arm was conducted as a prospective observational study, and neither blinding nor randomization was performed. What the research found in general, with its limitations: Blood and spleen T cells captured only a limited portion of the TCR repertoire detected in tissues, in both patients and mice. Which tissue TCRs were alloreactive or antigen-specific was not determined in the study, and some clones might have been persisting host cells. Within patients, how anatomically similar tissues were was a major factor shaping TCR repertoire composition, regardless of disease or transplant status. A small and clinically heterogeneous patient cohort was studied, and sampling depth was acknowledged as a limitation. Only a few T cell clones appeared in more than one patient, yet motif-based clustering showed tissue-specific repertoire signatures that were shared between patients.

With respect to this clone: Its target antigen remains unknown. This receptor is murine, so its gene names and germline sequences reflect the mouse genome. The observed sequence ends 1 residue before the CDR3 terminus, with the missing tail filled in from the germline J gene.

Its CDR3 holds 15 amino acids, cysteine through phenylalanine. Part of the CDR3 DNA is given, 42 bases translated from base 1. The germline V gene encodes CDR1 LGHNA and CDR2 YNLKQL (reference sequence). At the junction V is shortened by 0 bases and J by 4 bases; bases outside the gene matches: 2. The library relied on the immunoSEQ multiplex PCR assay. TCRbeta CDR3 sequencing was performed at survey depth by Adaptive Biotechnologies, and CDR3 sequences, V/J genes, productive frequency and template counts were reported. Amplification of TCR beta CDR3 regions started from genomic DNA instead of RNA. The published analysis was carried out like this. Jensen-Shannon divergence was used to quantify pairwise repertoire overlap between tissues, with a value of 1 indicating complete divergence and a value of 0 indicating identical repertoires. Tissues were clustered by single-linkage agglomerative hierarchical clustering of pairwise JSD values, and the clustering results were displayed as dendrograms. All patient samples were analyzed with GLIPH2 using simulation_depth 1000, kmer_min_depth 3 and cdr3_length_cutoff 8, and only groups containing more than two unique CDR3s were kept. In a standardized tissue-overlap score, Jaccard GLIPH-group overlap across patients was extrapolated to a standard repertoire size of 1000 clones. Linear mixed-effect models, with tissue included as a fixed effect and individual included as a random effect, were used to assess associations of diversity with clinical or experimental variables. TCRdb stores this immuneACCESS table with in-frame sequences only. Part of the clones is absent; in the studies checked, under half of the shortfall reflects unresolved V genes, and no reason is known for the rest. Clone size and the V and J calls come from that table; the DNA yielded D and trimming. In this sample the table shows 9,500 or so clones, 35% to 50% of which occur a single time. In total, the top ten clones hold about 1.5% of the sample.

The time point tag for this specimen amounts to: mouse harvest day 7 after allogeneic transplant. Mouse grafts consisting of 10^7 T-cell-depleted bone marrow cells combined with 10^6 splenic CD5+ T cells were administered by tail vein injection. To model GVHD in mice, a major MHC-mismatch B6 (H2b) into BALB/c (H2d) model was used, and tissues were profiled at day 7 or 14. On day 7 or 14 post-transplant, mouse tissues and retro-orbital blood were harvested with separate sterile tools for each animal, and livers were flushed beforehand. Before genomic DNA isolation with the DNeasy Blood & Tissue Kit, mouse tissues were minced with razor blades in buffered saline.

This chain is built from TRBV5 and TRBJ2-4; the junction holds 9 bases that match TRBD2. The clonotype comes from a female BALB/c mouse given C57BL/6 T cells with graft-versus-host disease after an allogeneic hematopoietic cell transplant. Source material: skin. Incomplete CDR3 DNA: TGTGCCAGCAGCCAAGACTGGGGGGGGGAAAACACCTTGTAC. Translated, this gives CASSQDWGGENTLY. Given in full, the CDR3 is CASSQDWGGENTLYF.